Each of the 29 T cell receptor beta chains below was sequenced from the same sample in a study of blood T cell repertoires in COVID-19. Measured with immunoSEQ multiplex PCR; TCRdb has only the in-frame clones, and not every one. Of under 200,000 clones in the sample, 70% to 90% were seen once. Sequencing input: peripheral blood. These receptors came from a woman older than 75 with acute or convalescent COVID-19.

J is TRBJ2-1 and V is TRBV28; D unclear. Germline CDR1 is MDHEN and CDR2 is SYDVKM. The CDR3 runs to 11 residues. V shed 2 bases and J shed 9 bases, with 5 bases lying between them. Here the CDR3 DNA reads TGTGCCAGCAGTTTAGAGGCTGAGCAGTTCTTC. Protein: CASSLEAEQFF.

V and J are TRBV6-5 and TRBJ2-2; D might be TRBD2 (5 bases). V gave up 6 bases and J gave up 6 bases, with 14 bases separating them. CDR1 and CDR2 from the germline V gene are MNHEY and SVGAGI. The CDR3 runs to 14 residues. The CDR3 is CASRRAFGAGELFF. The CDR3 coding sequence is TGTGCCAGCAGAAGGGCATTCGGGGCCGGGGAGCTGTTTTTT.

The rearrangement joins TRBV27 to TRBJ2-5, with 7 bases matching TRBD1. This CDR3 has 15 residues. CDR1 is MNHEY and CDR2 is SMNVEV in the germline V gene (reference sequence). The junction had 8 bases not matched to a gene; V was cut back by 6 bases and J by 1 base. For the CDR3, the DNA is TGTGCCAGCAGCCTAGGGACAGAACCCCAAGAGACCCAGTACTTC. Translation: CASSLGTEPQETQYF.

This rearrangement joins TRBV19 to TRBJ1-5; D gene ambiguous. CDR3 length equals 17 residues. The germline gives CDR1 LNHDA, CDR2 SQIVND (reference sequence). Trimming stripped 6 bases from V and 0 bases from J, with 18 bases between. In nucleotides, the CDR3 is TGTGCCAGTAGGCAGCGGCTCACAATCGCTAGCAATCAGCCCCAGCATTTT. It is translated as CASRQRLTIASNQPQHF.

The CDR3 DNA reads TGCGCCAGCAGTTCGACAGGGCCCGAGCAGTACTTC. Residues: CASSSTGPEQYF. This chain connects TRBV5-1 to TRBJ2-7, with 7 nucleotides matching TRBD1. The trim removed 5 bases at V and 6 bases at J, leaving 5 bases unmatched. This CDR3 comprises 12 residues. Germline CDR1 reads SGHRS; CDR2 reads YFSETQ.

The chain is built from TRBV19 and TRBJ1-1, with TRBD1 matching 10 bases. This CDR3 is built from 15 residues. Trimming cost V 7 bases and J 11 bases; bases outside gene matches: 16. Germline V gene data show CDR1 as LNHDA and CDR2 as SQIVND (reference sequence). The CDR3 reads CASKDQGQGISRAFF. CDR3 sequence (DNA): TGTGCCAGTAAGGATCAGGGACAGGGGATTTCGAGGGCTTTCTTT. The full variable domain, in which reference TRBV19 and TRBJ1-1 provide the parts outside the CDR3, is DGGITQSPKYLFRKEGQNVTLSCEQNLNHDAMYWYRQDPGQGLRLIYYSQIVNDFQKGDIAEGYSVSREKKESFPLTVTSAQKNPTAFYLCASKDQGQGISRAFFGQGTRLTVV.

The chain links TRBV6-2 or TRBV6-3 to TRBJ2-6; D might be TRBD1 (6 bases). This CDR3 has 15 amino acids. The germline V gene encodes CDR1 MNHEY and CDR2 SVGEGT. The V end lost 5 bases, the J end lost 0 bases, and 8 bases lay between the germline ends. The CDR3 nucleotides are TGTGCCAGCAGTCAAGGGGGCTCTGGGGCCAACGTCCTGACTTTC. Translated, it gives CASSQGGSGANVLTF.

V is TRBV7-9 and J is TRBJ2-7, with D possibly being TRBD1 (6 bases). V lost 3 bases and J 3 bases, leaving 9 bases between the germline ends. The germline CDR1 and CDR2 sequences are SEHNR and FQNEAQ (reference sequence). CDR3 size: 13 residues. This CDR3 is CASSLGHNYEQYF. DNA of the CDR3: TGTGCCAGCAGCTTGGGACACAACTACGAGCAGTACTTC.

The gene calls are TRBV6-1 and TRBJ2-1; the match to TRBD1 covers 7 bases. CDR3 size: 13 residues. The V and J ends lost 2 bases and 8 bases, in that order; junction bases with no gene match: 3. CDR1 MNHNS and CDR2 SASEGT come from the germline V gene. The CDR3, as DNA: TGTGCCAGCAGTGAAAACAGGGGCTATGAGCAGTTCTTC. Its translation is CASSENRGYEQFF.

This chain links TRBV9 with TRBJ2-3, with 8 bases aligning to TRBD2. The CDR3 extends over 14 amino acids. Germline trimming cut 5 bases from V and 4 bases from J; bases unmatched to any gene: 6. Per the germline V gene, CDR1 is SGDLS and CDR2 is YYNGEE. The CDR3 coding sequence is TGTGCCAGCAGTCAGCGGGAGTACCCAGATACGCAGTATTTT. It encodes CASSQREYPDTQYF.

A single count supports this clone. The chain joins TRBV13 to TRBJ2-3, with D hard to call. The germline V and J ends were trimmed by 4 bases and 0 bases, with 8 bases remaining between them. Germline V gives CDR1 PRHDT, CDR2 FYEKMQ (reference sequence). This CDR3 region has 14 residues. CDR3 sequence: CASSSSRSTDTQYF. The CDR3 nucleotides are TGTGCCAGCAGCTCCTCTAGAAGCACAGATACGCAGTATTTT.

The sample holds many counts of this clone. The chain joins TRBV29-1 to TRBJ2-1; tentatively, D is TRBD1 (5 bases). V shed 4 bases and J shed 10 bases, with 8 bases lying between them. The germline V gene encodes CDR1 SQVTM and CDR2 ANQGSEA. The CDR3 runs to 10 residues. The CDR3 sequence is CSVGQSEQFF. The CDR3 DNA is TGCAGCGTTGGACAGTCAGAGCAGTTCTTC.

The chain uses TRBV4-1 and TRBJ2-1; no clear D. V shed 4 bases and J shed 7 bases, with 17 bases lying between them. The CDR3 covers 15 residues. Germline loops: CDR1 MGHRA, CDR2 YSYEKL. CDR3 bases: TGCGCCAGCAGCCGTCCAGGTATGGGTGTGAATGAGCAGTTCTTC. This sequence encodes CASSRPGMGVNEQFF.

This clone was seen only a few times. This chain connects TRBV9 to TRBJ2-2; 7 positions match TRBD2. The length of the CDR3 is 16 residues. Germline-derived CDR1 and CDR2 are SGDLS and YYNGEE. The V gene end was trimmed by 0 bases and the J gene end by 4 bases; junction bases not matched to a gene: 6. The CDR3 sequence: CASSVVGGRATGELFF. CDR3 sequence (DNA): TGTGCCAGCAGCGTAGTGGGTGGGAGGGCCACCGGGGAGCTGTTTTTT.

The chain uses TRBV5-1 and TRBJ1-2, with a weak D call TRBD1 (6 bases). CDR1 is SGHRS and CDR2 is YFSETQ in the germline V gene. V shed 3 bases and J shed 12 bases, with 15 bases lying between them. This CDR3 region has 12 residues. This CDR3 is CASSSPPGQNTF. The CDR3 region has the DNA TGCGCCAGCAGCTCCCCCCCGGGACAAAACACCTTC. The variable domain in full, with the rest retrieved from reference TRBV5-1 and TRBJ1-2, is KAGVTQTPRYLIKTRGQQVTLSCSPISGHRSVSWYQQTPGQGLQFLFEYFSETQRNKGNFPGRFSGRQFSNSRSEMNVSTLELGDSALYLCASSSPPGQNTFGSGTRLTVV.

V and J are TRBV30 and TRBJ1-2, with a possible D match to TRBD1 (5 bases). CDR1 and CDR2 (germline): GTSNPN, SVGIG (reference sequence). V was cut by 0 bases and J by 3 bases, with 8 bases left in between. The CDR3 is made up of 13 amino acids. CDR3 DNA sequence: TGTGCCTGGAGTGTACAGGTATACTATGGCTACACCTTC. This gives the protein CAWSVQVYYGYTF.

This sequence joins TRBV7-9 and TRBJ1-1, with D unresolved. Trimming left V 3 bases short and J 1 base short, with 15 bases between. The CDR3 is 16 amino acids. The germline V gene has CDR1 SEHNR and CDR2 FQNEAQ (reference sequence). The CDR3: CASSFSTSRSNTEAFF. The CDR3 DNA follows: TGTGCCAGCAGCTTTTCGACATCCAGATCGAACACTGAAGCTTTCTTT.

The chain uses TRBV7-9 and TRBJ2-7; D possibly corresponds to TRBD2 (6 bases). Germline CDR1 reads SEHNR; CDR2 reads FQNEAQ (reference sequence). V lost 1 base, J lost 12 bases, and 19 bases lay in between. The CDR3 has 14 residues. For the CDR3, the DNA is TGTGCCAGCAGCTTAGACGGGTCGGCGGGACGGGGGTACTTC. Protein sequence: CASSLDGSAGRGYF.

This clone occurred once. The V and J genes are TRBV5-1 and TRBJ2-5, with D perhaps matching TRBD1 (5 bases). V was clipped by 1 base and J by 12 bases, with 13 bases between them. Germline loops: CDR1 SGHRS, CDR2 YFSETQ. CDR3 size: 12 residues. CDR3 amino acids: CASSLLQGVKYF. As DNA, the CDR3 is TGCGCCAGCAGCTTGTTGCAAGGGGTCAAGTACTTC.

J is TRBJ2-1 and V is TRBV4-3; weak D call: TRBD2 (6 bases). CDR3 length: 14 residues. V dropped 4 bases and J dropped 4 bases, with 11 bases sitting between them. Germline CDR1 LGHNA, CDR2 YSLEER. CDR3 loop: CASSRREAYNEQFF. The CDR3, as DNA: TGCGCCAGCAGCCGCAGGGAGGCGTACAATGAGCAGTTCTTC.

The table lists this clone with a count of one. The J gene is TRBJ2-1, the V gene TRBV7-6; TRBD2 matches 12 bases. With 0 bases clipped from V and 6 bases from J, the junction kept 18 bases outside the gene matches. The CDR3 is 21 amino acids. CDR1 and CDR2 (germline): SGHVS, FNYEAQ. The CDR3 loop is CASSLALGLGLAGGSINEQFF. CDR3 in DNA: TGTGCCAGCAGCTTAGCTTTGGGTTTAGGTCTAGCGGGAGGGAGCATCAATGAGCAGTTCTTC. Full variable domain (rest looked up from reference TRBV7-6 and TRBJ2-1): GAGVSQSPRYKVTKRGQDVALRCDPISGHVSLYWYRQALGQGPEFLTYFNYEAQQDKSGLPNDRFSAERPEGSISTLTIQRTEQRDSAMYRCASSLALGLGLAGGSINEQFFGPGTRLTVL.

The rearrangement uses TRBV24-1 and TRBJ2-1, with 10 bases lining up with TRBD2. Germline lookup yields CDR1 KGHDR and CDR2 SFDVKD. The junction had 9 bases not matched to a gene; V was cut back by 7 bases and J by 7 bases. The CDR3 consists of 15 residues. CDR3 nucleotide sequence: TGTGCCACCAGCCTTTATAGCGGGGGGAGAAATGAGCAGTTCTTC. Its protein is CATSLYSGGRNEQFF.

The chain joins TRBV18 to TRBJ1-1; no definite D call. Germline V gives CDR1 KGHSH, CDR2 LQKENI. Trimming stripped 5 bases from V and 0 bases from J, with 13 bases between. The CDR3 loop spans 15 amino acids. CDR3 sequence: CASSSSGSLNTEAFF. The CDR3 DNA follows: TGTGCCAGCTCATCCTCGGGGTCGCTGAACACTGAAGCTTTCTTT.

The chain joins TRBV19 to TRBJ2-6, with a weak D call TRBD1 (5 bases). Germline-derived CDR1 and CDR2 are LNHDA and SQIVND (reference sequence). This CDR3 has 18 residues. The V end lost 0 bases, the J end lost 0 bases, and 12 bases lay between the germline ends. The DNA of the CDR3 is TGTGCCAGTAGTATAGAGGGCAGGGCGACCTCTGGGGCCAACGTCCTGACTTTC. This codes for CASSIEGRATSGANVLTF.

The V call is TRBV25-1, the J call TRBJ2-3, with TRBD2 identical over 11 bases. CDR3 length: 14 amino acids. V trimming: 4 bases; J trimming: 4 bases; junction bases outside the gene matches: 1. Germline values: CDR1 MGHDK, CDR2 SYGVNS. The CDR3 spells CASSAGLAADTQYF. The CDR3, as DNA: TGTGCCAGCAGTGCGGGACTAGCGGCAGATACGCAGTATTTT.

The rearrangement links TRBV7-2 to TRBJ1-5; no clear D. Between the trimmed V and J ends, which lost 3 bases and 1 base, there was a span of 13 bases. This CDR3 is 16 amino acids long. The germline gives CDR1 SGHTA, CDR2 FQGNSA. The chain's CDR3 is CASSFLGGPSNQPQHF. The CDR3 coding sequence is TGTGCCAGCAGCTTCCTGGGAGGTCCAAGCAATCAGCCCCAGCATTTT.

This chain links TRBV7-2 with TRBJ2-7; a possible D gene is TRBD2 (5 bases). The V gene lost 2 bases and the J gene lost 2 bases, with 13 bases spanning the gap. The V gene's germline CDR1 is SGHTA and CDR2 FQGNSA. The CDR3 sequence is 15 residues long. CDR3 in DNA: TGTGCCAGCAGCTTATCCGGGGTAGGTGCCTACGAGCAGTACTTC. Its translation: CASSLSGVGAYEQYF.

CDR3 DNA sequence: TGCGCCAGCAGCCATCTGGACAGGGTGAACTATGGCTACACCTTC. Translation gives CASSHLDRVNYGYTF. This sequence joins TRBV4-1 and TRBJ1-2, with 8 bases lining up with TRBD1. Per the germline V gene, CDR1 is MGHRA and CDR2 is YSYEKL. The V segment lost 3 bases and the J segment 2 bases; nucleotides outside the gene matches: 5. The length of the CDR3 is 15 residues.

The CDR3 DNA reads as TGTGCCTGGAGTGATGTCCGCGAGCAGTACTTC. It encodes CAWSDVREQYF. The gene calls are TRBV30 and TRBJ2-7; the D is unclear. Per germline, CDR1 GTSNPN and CDR2 SVGIG (reference sequence). V lost 1 base to trimming and J lost 6 bases, with 7 bases between them. This CDR3 contains 11 residues.